Below, 5 T cell receptor beta chains from the same sample are listed, as sequenced in a study of T cells in women clearing cervical HPV infection. The repertoire was sequenced with immunoSEQ multiplex PCR; TCRdb's copy has only in-frame clones and lacks some. With about 39,000 clones in the sample, the ten largest clones hold approximately 4.8%. The material sequenced was blood buffy coat. These receptors came from a woman between 18 and 69 years old with a cervical HPV16 infection that either progressed to CIN3+ or cleared (not recorded which).

Of note for this clone: The missing CDR3 end, 3 residues past where the read stops, is filled in from the germline J gene. The rearrangement joins TRBV7-6 to TRBJ2-5; D is perhaps TRBD1 (5 bases). V was clipped by 5 bases and J by 4 bases, with 11 bases between them. This CDR3 has 13 amino acids. The germline gives CDR1 SGHVS, CDR2 FNYEAQ. CDR3 amino acids: CASSRQTGETQYF. The sequenced part of the CDR3 DNA is TGTGCCAGCAGCAGACAGACGGGAGAGACC.

The part of the CDR3 DNA that was read is TGCGCCAGCAGCTTGGCCGGGGCAGGGGGCGTCAATGGC. Translation gives CASSLAGAGGVNG. The full CDR3 protein reads CASSLAGAGGVNGYTF. This chain links TRBV5-1 with TRBJ1-2; TRBD1 matches at 8 bases. With the read ending 3 residues before the CDR3 end, the germline J gene is used to fill in that end. The germline gives CDR1 SGHRS, CDR2 YFSETQ. Trimming at V came to 0 bases and at J to 6 bases, leaving 10 bases not matched to a gene. The CDR3 has 16 residues.

As to this clone: The read terminates 3 residues ahead of where the CDR3 ends, so the germline J gene completes it. This chain links TRBV5-1 with TRBJ2-7; possibly TRBD2 for D (6 bases). CDR1 and CDR2 from the germline V gene are SGHRS and YFSETQ. V lost 4 bases and J 2 bases, leaving 13 bases between the germline ends. The CDR3 consists of 14 residues. The sequenced part of the CDR3 DNA is TGCGCCAGCAGCGGGGGGACTGGGGCCTACGAG. This gives the protein CASSGGTGAYE. The full CDR3 reads CASSGGTGAYEQYF.

With regard to this clone: The read ends 3 residues shy of where the CDR3 ends; the end is completed using the germline J gene. The chain links TRBV7-6 to TRBJ2-5; a weak D match, TRBD1 (6 bases). With 5 bases removed from V and 5 bases from J, the gap between germline ends came to 15 bases. Germline CDR1 is SGHVS and CDR2 is FNYEAQ. The CDR3 covers 14 residues. CDR3 in amino acids: CASSRTQGSETQYF. The covered CDR3 bases are TGTGCCAGCAGCCGGACACAGGGATCGGAGACC. Variable domain in full (rest from reference TRBV7-6 and TRBJ2-5): GAGVSQSPRYKVTKRGQDVALRCDPISGHVSLYWYRQALGQGPEFLTYFNYEAQQDKSGLPNDRFSAERPEGSISTLTIQRTEQRDSAMYRCASSRTQGSETQYFGPGTRLLVL.

As concerns this clone: Coverage ceases 3 residues before the CDR3 finishes, and the germline J gene fills in the end. The chain carries TRBV2 and TRBJ2-7; D remains ambiguous. Germline values: CDR1 SNHLY, CDR2 FYNNEI. The V end was cut by 2 bases, the J end by 2 bases, with 13 bases between. This CDR3 has 15 amino acids. This chain's CDR3 is CASSESGILAYEQYF. CDR3 DNA, as far as it was read: TGTGCCAGCAGTGAATCAGGAATCCTTGCCTACGAG.